The present entry profiles one T cell receptor beta chain with its context. Its antigen is not yet known. Base qualities are missing; no much larger clone stands one base away. The sample originates from a study of blood T cell repertoires in COVID-19 (dated by TCRdb to 2018 to 2021). For the wider study: Collaborator samples came from the United States, Italy and Spain and covered acute and convalescent phases of COVID-19. The material from the prospective study consisted of cDNA or gDNA derived from T cells, B-cell-depleted T cells, or PBMCs. Subjects who had been exposed to COVID-19, were actively infected with it, or had recovered from it provided the deeply sampled blood TCRbeta repertoires that made up the dataset. The repertoires were released in a freely available public database intended as a resource for research on the immune response to SARS-CoV-2. Samples came from the ongoing ImmuneRACE study (first 160 participants) plus 1,254 subjects from 6 global collaborators. A de-identified subject ID, COVID-19 status, age in years and sex were almost always included in the sample metadata. Where HLA class I and class II types were available, the types were taken from metadata supplied by the sample provider, not from assay-based typing.

Participants in the prospective study were aged about 18 to 90 years, lived in about two dozen United States geographic areas, and enrolled through a virtual design. In the prospective study, cohorts were assigned on the basis of participant-reported clinical history obtained from a screening survey and a study questionnaire. Recovered participants in ImmuneRACE Cohort 3 were defined as having two consecutive negative NP/OP PCR tests, clearance from a healthcare professional, or resolution of symptoms. Mobile phlebotomists in the prospective study collected whole blood, serum and a nasopharyngeal or oropharyngeal swab from every participant. Additional blood draws and questionnaires over an approximately two-month period could optionally be provided by prospective study participants. Before DNA extraction, prospective study blood samples were shipped either frozen or at room temperature. TCRbeta CDR3 regions were amplified from genomic DNA using the immunoSEQ Assay, a bias-controlled multiplex PCR. Per the original workflow: Nucleated cell counts per sample were estimated from amplification of reference gene primers within the assay. To quantify the absolute abundance of each unique TCRbeta CDR3 rearrangement, sequence reads were collapsed and filtered. For each sample, productive Simpson clonality was calculated as the square root of Simpson's diversity index across productive rearrangements. As stored in TCRdb, this immuneACCESS dataset retains in-frame rearrangements with V and J assigned. A fraction of the clones does not appear; measured against another copy, unresolved V genes explain less than half of the discrepancy, and the remainder lacks a known reason. V and J calls and clone size come straight from that table; D and trimming were deduced from the DNA. Counted in this sample were about 380,000 clones; 88% of them appeared once. Of the sample, less than 1.5% falls within the top ten clones.

On the study overall, not on this receptor specifically: The amount of clinical and demographic metadata varied by source and participant and was provided uncurated.

This TCR came from a young woman who had recovered from COVID-19. Sequencing was performed on PBMCs or T cells enriched from blood (not recorded which).

The CDR3 is CASSSRRGLNTEAFF. Here is the DNA: TGTGCCAGCAGCTCCCGGAGGGGACTGAACACTGAAGCTTTCTTT. The V gene is TRBV7-3 and the J gene is TRBJ1-1; D gene: possibly TRBD1, on 5 matching bases. Taken from the germline V gene, the CDR1 and CDR2 loops are SGHTA and FQGTGA. V loses 4 bases of germline sequence and J loses 0 bases, and the interval between the two ends is 12 bases. The CDR3 holds 15 amino acids from the cysteine to the phenylalanine. Just the 45-base CDR3 DNA is kept, in frame starting at base 1.